Listed here are 21 T cell receptor beta chains from one sample, sequenced in a study of T cells in Graves' hyperthyroidism and ophthalmopathy. What was amplified from RNA transcripts were TCR beta CDR3 regions. HTBI primers were the set used in a first-round RT-PCR of the TCR CDR3. TCRdb recomputed calls from the multiplex PCR reads with MiXCR, one row per CDR3 protein. The profile covers approximately 590,000 distinct CDR3 sequences, with approximately 44% appearing a single time and just over 8% taken by the ten largest. Sequenced input: peripheral blood or thyroid tissue (not recorded which). Source of these receptors: a woman under 30 with Graves' hyperthyroidism.

This clonotype came up a few times. The J gene is TRBJ2-5, the V gene TRBV2, with 9 bases that match TRBD1. The V gene's germline CDR1 is SNHLY and CDR2 FYNNEI. This CDR3 has 15 residues. The trim removed 7 bases at V and 5 bases at J, leaving 11 bases unmatched. CDR3: CASTNRGQSKETQYF. In DNA, the CDR3 is TGTGCCAGCACTAACAGGGGGCAGTCGAAGGAGACCCAGTACTTC.

The genes are TRBV10-3 and TRBJ1-1, with no clear D. Per germline, CDR1 ENHRY and CDR2 SYGVKD. The CDR3 is 13 amino acids. Trimming removed 7 bases from V and 1 base from J, with 10 bases in between. The CDR3 is CAINGEGNTEAFF. The CDR3 DNA sequence: TGTGCCATCAACGGGGAGGGGAACACTGAAGCTTTCTTT.

The CDR3 region is CASSFFGTGGPPSYEQYF. CDR3 bases: TGTGCCAGCAGCTTTTTCGGGACAGGGGGACCACCTTCCTACGAGCAGTACTTC. The chain uses TRBV7-9 and TRBJ2-7; 11 nucleotides match TRBD1. CDR3 length equals 18 residues. V was pared by 3 bases and J by 1 base, with 11 bases of the junction left unmatched. Per the germline V gene, CDR1 is SEHNR and CDR2 is FQNEAQ (reference sequence). The whole variable domain, remainder taken from reference TRBV7-9 and TRBJ2-7, is DTGVSQNPRHKITKRGQNVTFRCDPISEHNRLYWYRQTLGQGPEFLTYFQNEAQLEKSRLLSDRFSAERPKGSFSTLEIQRTEQGDSAMYLCASSFFGTGGPPSYEQYFGPGTRLTVT.

This clonotype came up a few times. The chain combines TRBV9 with TRBJ1-1; perhaps TRBD1 as D (5 bases). Trimming removed 1 base from V and 1 base from J, with 11 bases in between. CDR3 size: 15 residues. Germline CDR1 is SGDLS and CDR2 is YYNGEE. DNA of the CDR3: TGTGCCAGCAGCGTAATTCCAGGGCCGAACACTGAAGCTTTCTTT. Protein sequence: CASSVIPGPNTEAFF.

This clonotype was seen a few times. This sequence joins TRBV7-9 and TRBJ2-7; 7 nucleotides agree with TRBD2. The CDR3 runs 13 residues. Trimming at V came to 4 bases and at J to 3 bases, leaving 3 bases not matched to a gene. Germline CDR1 SEHNR, CDR2 FQNEAQ (reference sequence). The CDR3 DNA sequence: TGTGCCAGCAGCTGGGGCGGGGGCTACGAGCAGTACTTC. The encoded protein is CASSWGGGYEQYF.

Concerning this clonotype itself: A read error may explain this, as a much larger clone is one base away. The rearrangement links TRBV2 to TRBJ2-5; D possibly corresponds to TRBD1 (5 bases). This CDR3 has 13 residues. Germline CDR1 and CDR2: SNHLY and FYNNEI. V lost 0 bases, J lost 13 bases, and 15 bases lay in between. CDR3 coding DNA: TGTGCCAGCAGTGAAGCGACAGCCTCAATGCCGTACTTC. Translating it yields CASSEATASMPYF. The full variable domain, its missing parts supplied by reference TRBV2 and TRBJ2-5, is EPEVTQTPSHQVTQMGQEVILRCVPISNHLYFYWYRQILGQKVEFLVSFYNNEISEKSEIFDDQFSVERPDGSNFTLKIRSTKLEDSAMYFCASSEATASMPYFGPGTRLLVL.

This clonotype has just a few counts. The genes are TRBV7-3 and TRBJ1-3; a possible D gene is TRBD1 (5 bases). The ends were cut back, 6 bases at V and 0 bases at J, with 12 bases in the middle. Germline assignment: CDR1 SGHTA and CDR2 FQGTGA. The CDR3 contains 15 residues. This CDR3 reads CASRLDTLSGNTIYF. DNA of the CDR3: TGTGCCAGCAGATTGGACACCCTCTCTGGAAACACCATATATTTT.

This clonotype was seen repeatedly, ten times or more. The gene calls are TRBV2 and TRBJ1-6, with D maybe TRBD1 (6 bases). The CDR3 sequence is 14 residues long. The ends were cut back, 3 bases at V and 5 bases at J, with 8 bases in the middle. Germline CDR1 SNHLY, CDR2 FYNNEI. The CDR3 loop is CASSDRGDNSPLHF. The CDR3 coding sequence is TGTGCCAGCAGTGACAGGGGAGATAATTCACCCCTCCACTTT.

The V call is TRBV5-1, the J call TRBJ2-7, with TRBD2 matching over 14 bases. Unmatched junction bases numbered 6, after V lost 4 bases and J lost 6 bases. There are 15 residues in the CDR3. Per the germline V gene, CDR1 is SGHRS and CDR2 is YFSETQ. CDR3 nucleotide sequence: TGCGCCAGCAGCCCAAGACTAGCGGGAGGGGGCGAGCAGTACTTC. Its protein is CASSPRLAGGGEQYF.

J is TRBJ1-5 and V is TRBV19; unclear D gene. With 2 bases removed from V and 0 bases from J, the gap between germline ends came to 17 bases. Germline CDR1 reads LNHDA; CDR2 reads SQIVND (reference sequence). CDR3 length: 18 residues. CDR3 region: CASSITRRGSYSNQPQHF. The CDR3 region has the DNA TGTGCCAGTAGTATAACGCGACGGGGTAGCTATAGCAATCAGCCCCAGCATTTT.

The chain employs TRBV15 and TRBJ2-3; perhaps TRBD1 as D (6 bases). The CDR3 totals 16 residues. Germline-derived CDR1 and CDR2 are LNHNV and YYDKDF (reference sequence). Between the trimmed V and J ends, which lost 0 bases and 2 bases, there was a span of 12 bases. The CDR3 is CATSRDQGSLTDTQYF. The CDR3 DNA reads TGTGCCACCAGCAGAGATCAGGGGTCACTCACAGATACGCAGTATTTT.

V usage is TRBV25-1 and J usage is TRBJ1-5, with D possibly TRBD1 on 5 matching bases. Germline V gene data show CDR1 as MGHDK and CDR2 as SYGVNS. This CDR3 has 17 residues. V was cut by 3 bases and J by 0 bases, with 15 bases left in between. CDR3 DNA sequence: TGTGCCAGCAGTGACTTCGGCAGGACAACTAGCAATCAGCCCCAGCATTTT. It specifies CASSDFGRTTSNQPQHF.

The chain has TRBV25-1 and TRBJ2-6; D might be TRBD1 (6 bases). The CDR3 runs 12 residues. Germline CDR1 and CDR2: MGHDK and SYGVNS. The CDR3 nucleotides read TGTGCAGGACAGTCTGGGGCCAACGTCCTGACTTTC. Translated, it gives CAGQSGANVLTF.

The sample holds many counts of this clonotype. This sequence joins TRBV29-1 and TRBJ2-5, with D possibly TRBD1 on 8 matching bases. Trimming shortened V by 7 bases and J by 5 bases, and 23 bases separated the two germline ends. Germline lookup yields CDR1 SQVTM and CDR2 ANQGSEA. The CDR3 loop spans 15 amino acids. The CDR3, as DNA: TGCAGCGCCTGCGTCGTGGACAGGGAGGGGGAGACCCAGTACTTC. Amino acids: CSACVVDREGETQYF.

The chain couples TRBV25-1 to TRBJ1-2, with D possibly matching TRBD1 (5 bases). Trimming shortened V by 2 bases and J by 7 bases, and 11 bases separated the two germline ends. Germline-derived CDR1 and CDR2 are MGHDK and SYGVNS. This CDR3 has 13 amino acids. Here the CDR3 reads CASSEVGVLGYTF. The CDR3 region has the DNA TGTGCCAGCAGTGAAGTGGGGGTACTTGGCTACACCTTC.

The sample holds many counts of this clonotype. The V and J genes are TRBV15 and TRBJ2-7; 8 bases are a match to TRBD2. Germline assignment: CDR1 LNHNV and CDR2 YYDKDF (reference sequence). The CDR3 sequence is 15 residues long. V was pared by 0 bases and J by 4 bases, with 5 bases of the junction left unmatched. This chain's CDR3 is CATSRDLGGRYEQYF. CDR3 nucleotide sequence: TGTGCCACCAGCAGAGATTTAGGCGGGAGGTACGAGCAGTACTTC.

The J gene is TRBJ1-5, the V gene TRBV7-8; D remains unclear. Germline V lookup: CDR1 SGHVS, CDR2 FQNEAQ. This CDR3 is 15 amino acids long. The V end lost 2 bases, the J end lost 2 bases, and 10 bases lay between the germline ends. The CDR3 protein is CASSLRPQGNQPQHF. CDR3 in DNA: TGTGCCAGCAGCTTAAGACCTCAAGGCAATCAGCCCCAGCATTTT.

This clonotype was counted a single time. An end of the junction differs from the germline gene, which may be a read error. The J gene is TRBJ1-2, the V gene TRBV25-1, with D possibly TRBD1 on 5 matching bases. CDR3 length: 15 amino acids. Germline CDR1 MGHDK, CDR2 SYGVNS. The CDR3 DNA is TGCGCCAGCAGCCAAGAGATCCGGGACCACTATGGCTACACCTTC. Translation gives CASSQEIRDHYGYTF.

The J gene is TRBJ2-7, the V gene TRBV2; 10 nucleotides line up with TRBD1. Germline CDR1 and CDR2: SNHLY and FYNNEI. The CDR3 is 12 amino acids. V lost 9 bases and J lost 6; bases outside the gene matches: 5. In DNA, the CDR3 is TGTGCCAGAAGGGACAGGGGCCCCGAGCAGTACTTC. It encodes CARRDRGPEQYF.

V usage is TRBV2 and J usage is TRBJ1-2; 8 nucleotides agree with TRBD1. V dropped 0 bases and J dropped 2; count of bases not matched to a gene: 8. Germline lookup yields CDR1 SNHLY and CDR2 FYNNEI. This CDR3 contains 17 residues. DNA for the CDR3: TGTGCCAGCAGTGAAGCCGGAGGCGGACAGGGAAACTATGGCTACACCTTC. This sequence encodes CASSEAGGGQGNYGYTF. Full variable domain (remainder filled in from reference TRBV2 and TRBJ1-2): EPEVTQTPSHQVTQMGQEVILRCVPISNHLYFYWYRQILGQKVEFLVSFYNNEISEKSEIFDDQFSVERPDGSNFTLKIRSTKLEDSAMYFCASSEAGGGQGNYGYTFGSGTRLTVV.

Many counts were recorded for this clonotype. The chain has TRBV5-1 and TRBJ1-4; D remains ambiguous. The CDR3 consists of 13 residues. Per the germline V gene, CDR1 is SGHRS and CDR2 is YFSETQ. V gave up 0 bases and J gave up 4 bases, with 4 bases separating them. The CDR3 reads CASSLVVNEKLFF. Written as DNA, the CDR3 is TGCGCCAGCAGCTTGGTTGTTAATGAAAAACTGTTTTTT.